This T cell receptor beta chain was observed in a study of blood T cell repertoires in COVID-19. Study summary: Acute and convalescent COVID-19 specimens originated in the United States, Italy and Spain. Sources were T cells, B-cell-depleted T cells, or PBMCs; the material itself was cDNA or gDNA.

The germline gives CDR1 SGHRS, CDR2 YFSETQ. The CDR3 covers 15 residues. V dropped 0 bases and J dropped 8 bases, with 14 bases sitting between them. In the authors' workflow: Estimation of nucleated cell counts was performed using reference gene primer amplification. Produced via immunoSEQ multiplex PCR; TCRdb's table is partial and in-frame only. From that table come the V and J calls and clone size; the DNA was used to work out D and trimming. The sample yields hundreds of thousands of clones, about nine tenths seen once. The sequenced sample consisted of peripheral blood. The chain links TRBV5-1 to TRBJ1-4, with D possibly TRBD1 on 5 matching bases. This receptor was obtained from a man aged 60-69 years who had recovered from COVID-19. The CDR3: CASSLGVGGKEKLFF. CDR3 bases: TGCGCCAGCAGCTTGGGCGTCGGGGGGAAGGAAAAACTGTTTTTT.